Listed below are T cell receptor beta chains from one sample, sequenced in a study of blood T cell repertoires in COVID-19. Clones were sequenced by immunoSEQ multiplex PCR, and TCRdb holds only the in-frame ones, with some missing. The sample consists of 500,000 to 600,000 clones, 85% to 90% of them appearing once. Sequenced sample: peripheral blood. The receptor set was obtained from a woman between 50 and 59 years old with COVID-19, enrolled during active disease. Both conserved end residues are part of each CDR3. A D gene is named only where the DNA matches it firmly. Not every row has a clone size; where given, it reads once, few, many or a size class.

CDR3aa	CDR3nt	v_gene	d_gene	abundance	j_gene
CAISEQGTEAFF	TGTGCCATCAGTGAACAGGGCACTGAAGCTTTCTTT	TRBV10-3	-	few	TRBJ1-1
CASSRQRGSYEQYF	TGTGCCAGCAGCCGGCAGCGGGGTTCCTACGAGCAGTACTTC	TRBV3-1/TRBV3-2	TRBD2	-	TRBJ2-7
CASKLQGTNTEAFF	TGCGCCAGCAAACTACAGGGAACTAACACTGAAGCTTTCTTT	TRBV5-1	-	-	TRBJ1-1
CASTQDSPTGELFF	TGTGCCAGCACCCAGGACAGTCCCACCGGGGAGCTGTTTTTT	TRBV7-9	-	-	TRBJ2-2
CASSLQGNYGYTF	TGTGCCAGCAGCTTACAGGGTAACTATGGCTACACCTTC	TRBV11-1	-	-	TRBJ1-2
CASNLQGPSYNSPLHF	TGTGCCAGCAACTTACAGGGTCCCTCCTATAATTCACCCCTCCACTTT	TRBV2	-	-	TRBJ1-6
CASSAGQVSRNTIYF	TGTGCCAGCAGCGCGGGACAGGTCTCTAGAAACACCATATATTTT	TRBV9	TRBD1	-	TRBJ1-3
CAISPTGRNSPLHF	TGTGCCATCTCCCCCACAGGGCGTAATTCACCCCTCCACTTT	TRBV6-5	-	few	TRBJ1-6
CASSPGTSGGDEQFF	TGTGCCAGCAGCCCCGGGACTAGCGGGGGGGATGAGCAGTTCTTC	TRBV11-3	TRBD2	-	TRBJ2-1
CASSSSIDSSNYGYTF	TGTGCCAGCAGCTCGTCTATAGACAGTTCTAACTATGGCTACACCTTC	TRBV5-5	-	-	TRBJ1-2
CASSLTGTGGYEQYF	TGTGCCAGCAGTTTAACCGGGACAGGGGGGTACGAGCAGTACTTC	TRBV28	TRBD1	-	TRBJ2-7
CASSLATGYLEQYF	TGTGCCAGCAGCTTAGCGACAGGTTATCTCGAGCAGTACTTC	TRBV11-2	-	-	TRBJ2-7
CASSHGGDTEAFF	TGTGCCAGCAGCCATGGCGGAGACACTGAAGCTTTCTTT	TRBV3-1/TRBV3-2	-	-	TRBJ1-1
CASSEVPNYGYTF	TGCGCCAGCAGTGAGGTCCCAAACTATGGCTACACCTTC	TRBV10-2	-	-	TRBJ1-2
CASSLRQGTREQYF	TGCGCCAGCAGCTTAAGACAGGGTACGAGGGAGCAGTACTTC	TRBV5-1	TRBD1	-	TRBJ2-7
CASSLDSNTEAFF	TGTGCCAGCAGTCTAGATTCGAACACTGAAGCTTTCTTT	TRBV2	-	-	TRBJ1-1
CASSLARNSPLHF	TGTGCCAGCAGCTTAGCGCGGAATTCACCCCTCCACTTT	TRBV11-1	-	-	TRBJ1-6
CASSLDGRGTAEQYF	TGTGCCAGCAGCTTAGACGGCAGGGGGACGGCCGAGCAGTACTTC	TRBV11-2	TRBD1	-	TRBJ2-7
CASSVPRDRTYEQYF	TGTGCCAGCAGCGTTCCTCGGGACAGAACCTACGAGCAGTACTTC	TRBV9	TRBD1	-	TRBJ2-7
CASSVERGTQYF	TGTGCCAGCAGCGTAGAACGGGGGACCCAGTACTTC	TRBV9	-	-	TRBJ2-5
CATSDGGTTEAFF	TGTGCCACCAGTGATGGGGGGACTACTGAAGCTTTCTTT	TRBV24-1	-	-	TRBJ1-1
CASSLFSTGLPYEQYF	TGTGCCAGCAGTTTATTCTCAACAGGCTTACCCTACGAGCAGTACTTC	TRBV27	-	-	TRBJ2-7
CASSRRAGGPSHEQYF	TGTGCCAGCAGCAGACGAGCGGGGGGGCCTTCTCACGAGCAGTACTTC	TRBV3-1/TRBV3-2	TRBD2	-	TRBJ2-7
CSVRAGGQGEQFF	TGCAGCGTTAGAGCGGGGGGGCAGGGTGAGCAGTTCTTC	TRBV29-1	TRBD2	-	TRBJ2-1
CASSTKFFRDRGEPQHF	TGTGCCAGCAGCACCAAATTTTTCCGGGACAGGGGGGAGCCCCAGCATTTT	TRBV21-1	-	-	TRBJ1-5
CASEAGQYNEQFF	TGTGCCAGTGAAGCGGGGCAGTACAATGAGCAGTTCTTC	TRBV7-9	TRBD2	once	TRBJ2-1
CASSQEPREANYGYTF	TGCGCCAGCAGCCAAGAACCACGGGAAGCTAACTATGGCTACACCTTC	TRBV4-1	-	-	TRBJ1-2
CASSLDRNTEAFF	TGTGCCAGCAGCCTCGACAGGAACACTGAAGCTTTCTTT	TRBV5-4	-	-	TRBJ1-1
CAWTAVGQGQPQHF	TGTGCCTGGACGGCGGTAGGGCAGGGTCAGCCCCAGCATTTT	TRBV30	-	few	TRBJ1-5
CASSLAGAVGGETQYF	TGCGCCAGCAGCTTGGCCGGGGCCGTAGGGGGAGAGACCCAGTACTTC	TRBV5-1	-	-	TRBJ2-5
CASSLGPREETEAFF	TGTGCCAGCAGCTTGGGACCCAGGGAAGAGACTGAAGCTTTCTTT	TRBV5-5	-	-	TRBJ1-1
CATLPSGGYEQYF	TGTGCCACCCTCCCGTCAGGGGGGTACGAGCAGTACTTC	TRBV6-5	-	-	TRBJ2-7
CASSYSGGYTF	TGTGCCAGCAGTTATTCAGGAGGCTACACCTTC	TRBV12-3/TRBV12-4	-	-	TRBJ1-2
CASRPREILNQPQHF	TGTGCCAGCAGGCCCCGGGAGATTCTCAATCAGCCCCAGCATTTT	TRBV27	-	-	TRBJ1-5
CASSVGSLDYGYTF	TGTGCCAGCAGCGTAGGATCACTCGACTATGGCTACACCTTC	TRBV9	-	-	TRBJ1-2